This T cell receptor beta chain was profiled in a study of blood T cells in healthy people across ages. This clonotype was detected only a few times. V was pared by 7 bases and J by 3 bases, with 8 bases of the junction left unmatched. The germline V gene encodes CDR1 SQVTM and CDR2 ANQGSEA. This CDR3 is 14 amino acids long. Primers used in a second PCR of about 7 to 12 cycles were a sample-barcoded 5' primer and a J-beta primer mix. TCRdb independently ran MiXCR on the 5' RACE reads; one entry per CDR3 protein. The table shows 890,000 or so distinct CDR3 sequences, with roughly 60% occurring only once.

This receptor was obtained from a young man in good health. Specimen: blood. The chain carries TRBV29-1 and TRBJ2-7, with 11 bases lining up with TRBD1. The CDR3, as DNA: TGCAGCGCCTCCCAGGGACAGGGGGTCTACGAGCAGTACTTC. Translation gives CSASQGQGVYEQYF.